The T cell receptor (beta chain) under discussion was sequenced for a study of blood T cell repertoires in COVID-19. Whole-study context: The study drew acute and convalescent COVID-19 samples from the United States, Italy and Spain. The cDNA or gDNA used as material had been derived from T cells, B-cell-depleted T cells, or PBMCs.

Per the original data handling: It was from reference gene primer amplification that nucleated cell counts were estimated. Sequenced by immunoSEQ multiplex PCR; TCRdb stores in-frame clones only, minus some. The D gene and trimming were derived from the DNA, and the V and J assignments and clone size from that table. The sample shows under 45,000 clones, around three quarters of them seen only once. Losses at the gene ends were 6 bases for V and 6 bases for J; bases not matched to a gene: 10. CDR1 and CDR2 from the germline V gene are MNHNY and SVGAGI (reference sequence). This CDR3 is built from 14 residues.

The specimen sequenced was peripheral blood. The TCR was taken from a man aged 55 to 70 with active COVID-19. The V and J genes are TRBV6-6 and TRBJ1-2, with 7 bases matching TRBD1. The CDR3: CASREADRDHGYTF. The DNA for the CDR3 is TGTGCCAGCAGAGAGGCCGACAGGGACCATGGCTACACCTTC.